The clone carrying this T cell receptor beta chain was found a few times. Sequenced by immunoSEQ multiplex PCR; TCRdb stores in-frame clones only, minus some. The sample shows about 360,000 clones, about 83% of them seen only once. The data belong to a study of blood T cell repertoires in COVID-19. The overall study: The cDNA or gDNA used as material had been derived from T cells, B-cell-depleted T cells, or PBMCs.

This clonotype was sampled from a man aged 25 to 40 with active or convalescent COVID-19. Input material: peripheral blood.

The CDR3 is CASSRTSGSSEQFF. DNA of the CDR3: TGTGCCAGCAGCCGGACTAGCGGGAGTAGTGAGCAGTTCTTC. This chain connects TRBV3-1 (or the pseudogene TRBV3-2) to TRBJ2-1; 13 positions agree with TRBD2. Unmatched junction bases numbered 3, after V lost 4 bases and J lost 9 bases. From germline, CDR1 is LGHDT and CDR2 YNNKEL (reference sequence). The CDR3 sequence is 14 residues long.